The 5 T cell receptor beta chains reported below all come from one sample, sequenced in a study of T-cell reconstitution after alpha-beta-depleted transplantation in children (TCRdb year 2016). Receptor amplification or capture employed PCR. The sample was run on an Illumina HiSeq 2500. Molecular barcoding was employed in the preparation of TCR libraries, with unique molecular identifiers being used to normalize TCRbeta repertoire quantification. The public reads were reanalyzed by TCRdb: fastp trimming at Q25, MiXCR alignment, in-frame beta chains only. Each CDR3 protein appears once, grouped with its most common genes and DNA. Counted in this sample were around 400,000 distinct CDR3 sequences; roughly 20% of them appeared once. 3.5% to 4% of the sample is in the top ten clones. Specimen: PBMCs from the stem cell graft donor, collected from the stem cell graft. Source of these receptors: a human donor who donated a stem cell graft to a child with acute myeloid leukemia.

This clonotype was recorded a few times. This chain connects TRBV20-1 to TRBJ2-1; no definite D call. CDR1 is DFQATT and CDR2 is SNEGSKA in the germline V gene (reference sequence). Trimming cost V 3 bases and J 8 bases, with 11 bases left between them. This CDR3 region has 12 residues. The CDR3 is CSARGTFYEQFF. DNA for the CDR3: TGCAGTGCTAGGGGAACGTTCTATGAGCAGTTCTTC.

V gene TRBV27 combines with J gene TRBJ1-5, with 7 nucleotides matching TRBD1. The V segment lost 3 bases and the J segment 7 bases; nucleotides outside the gene matches: 9. Germline V gene sequence: CDR1 MNHEY, CDR2 SMNVEV (reference sequence). This CDR3 spans 15 amino acids. The CDR3 spells CASSFSTAGGQPQHF. The CDR3 nucleotides are TGTGCCAGCAGTTTCTCGACGGCAGGGGGGCAGCCCCAGCATTTT.

Points on this clonotype: A much larger clone differs by one base, so this may be a read error. V gene TRBV7-8 combines with J gene TRBJ2-1; 12 bases fit TRBD2. Germline CDR1 is SGHVS and CDR2 is FQNEAQ. This CDR3 is built from 15 residues. V trimming: 5 bases; J trimming: 4 bases; junction bases outside the gene matches: 3. CDR3 loop: CASSETSGGYNEQFF. CDR3 nucleotides: TGTGCCAGCAGCGAGACTAGCGGGGGATACAATGAGCAGTTCTTC.

The gene calls are TRBV3-1 and TRBJ2-3; 7 nucleotides agree with TRBD1. The CDR3 consists of 13 residues. Germline CDR1 LGHDT, CDR2 YNNKEL (reference sequence). Trimming at V came to 6 bases and at J to 4 bases, leaving 4 bases not matched to a gene. CDR3 sequence (DNA): TGTGCCAGCAGACAGGGGAGTGCAGATACGCAGTATTTT. This encodes CASRQGSADTQYF.

This clonotype was counted between two and nine times. J is TRBJ2-1 and V is TRBV2; D is unclear. The germline gives CDR1 SNHLY, CDR2 FYNNEI. Trimming left V 4 bases short and J 7 bases short, with 8 bases between. There are 12 residues in the CDR3. CDR3 nucleotide sequence: TGTGCCAGCAGTGCGGCTCGGAATGAGCAGTTCTTC. Amino acid sequence: CASSAARNEQFF.